This T cell receptor beta chain was retrieved from a study of blood T cell repertoires in COVID-19. About the research overall: PBMCs, B-cell-depleted T cells, or T cells were the source of the cDNA or gDNA that made up the material.

CDR1 is MNHEY, CDR2 SMNVEV, per germline (reference sequence). This CDR3 contains 16 residues. With 6 bases clipped from V and 0 bases from J, the junction kept 8 bases outside the gene matches. In the original workflow: Reference gene primers were amplified, and this amplification served to estimate nucleated cell counts. TCRdb's table, derived via immunoSEQ multiplex PCR, lists solely in-frame clones and lacks some. Clonal size and the V and J genes are those of that table, whereas D and trimming came from the DNA. The sample lists 50,000 to 65,000 clones, nearly 90% occurring once. The specimen was peripheral blood. This chain links TRBV27 with TRBJ1-3, with 7 nucleotides matching TRBD1. This TCR was sampled from a man aged 45-60 years with active COVID-19. Here the CDR3 reads CASSLRGTVSGNTIYF. CDR3 coding DNA: TGTGCCAGCAGCTTGAGGGGGACAGTCTCTGGAAACACCATATATTTT.